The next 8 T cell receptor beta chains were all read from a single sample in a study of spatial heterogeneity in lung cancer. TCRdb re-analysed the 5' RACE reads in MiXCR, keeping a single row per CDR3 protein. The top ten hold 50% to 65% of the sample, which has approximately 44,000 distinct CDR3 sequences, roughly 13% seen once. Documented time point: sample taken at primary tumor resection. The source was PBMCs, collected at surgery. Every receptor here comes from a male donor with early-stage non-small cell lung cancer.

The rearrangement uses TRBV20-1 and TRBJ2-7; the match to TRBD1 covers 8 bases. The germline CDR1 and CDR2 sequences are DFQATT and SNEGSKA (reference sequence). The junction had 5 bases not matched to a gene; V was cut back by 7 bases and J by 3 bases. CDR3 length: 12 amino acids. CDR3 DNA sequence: TGCAGTGTCCGGACAGGGTACTACGAGCAGTACTTC. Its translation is CSVRTGYYEQYF.

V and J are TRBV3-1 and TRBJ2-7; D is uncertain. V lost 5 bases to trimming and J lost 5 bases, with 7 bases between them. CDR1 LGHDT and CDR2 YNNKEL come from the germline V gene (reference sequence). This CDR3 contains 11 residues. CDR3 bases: TGTGCCAGCAGCTCTCTCCACGAGCAGTACTTC. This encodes CASSSLHEQYF.

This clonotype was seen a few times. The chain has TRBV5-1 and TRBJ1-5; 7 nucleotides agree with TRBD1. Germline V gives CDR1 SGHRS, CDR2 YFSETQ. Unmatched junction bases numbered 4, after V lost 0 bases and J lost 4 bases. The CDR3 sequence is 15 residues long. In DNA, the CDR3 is TGCGCCAGCAGCTTGGCGGGACAGATAAATCAGCCCCAGCATTTT. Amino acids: CASSLAGQINQPQHF.

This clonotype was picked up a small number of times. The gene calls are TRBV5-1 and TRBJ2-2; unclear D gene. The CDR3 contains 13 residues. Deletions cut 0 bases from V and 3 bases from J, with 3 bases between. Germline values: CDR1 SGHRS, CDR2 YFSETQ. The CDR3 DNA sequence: TGCGCCAGCAGCTTGGCCTACACCGGGGAGCTGTTTTTT. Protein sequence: CASSLAYTGELFF.

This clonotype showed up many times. For the CDR3, the DNA is TGTGCCAGCAGCCAAGCTTTACGACAGGGAAGGGAAAAACTGTTTTTT. Translating it yields CASSQALRQGREKLFF. This chain uses TRBV4-2 with TRBJ1-4; 7 positions match TRBD1. Looked up from germline, CDR1 is LGHNA and CDR2 is YNFKEQ. This CDR3 comprises 16 residues. V shed 1 base, J shed 8 bases, and the junction held 10 bases outside the gene matches.

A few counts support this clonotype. The CDR3 is CASSPGQGRPGYTF. The CDR3 region has the DNA TGTGCCAGCAGTCCGGGACAGGGGAGGCCTGGCTACACCTTC. The chain couples TRBV6-5 to TRBJ1-2; 10 positions match TRBD1. CDR3 size: 14 residues. Germline V gene lookup returns CDR1 MNHEY and CDR2 SVGAGI. V lost 5 bases and J lost 7; bases outside the gene matches: 7.

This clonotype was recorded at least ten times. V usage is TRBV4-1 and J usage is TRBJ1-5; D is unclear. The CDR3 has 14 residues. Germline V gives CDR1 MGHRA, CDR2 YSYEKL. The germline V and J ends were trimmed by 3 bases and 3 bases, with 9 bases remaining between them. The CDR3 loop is CASSHYSTNQPQHF. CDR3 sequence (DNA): TGCGCCAGCAGCCACTACAGCACCAATCAGCCCCAGCATTTT.

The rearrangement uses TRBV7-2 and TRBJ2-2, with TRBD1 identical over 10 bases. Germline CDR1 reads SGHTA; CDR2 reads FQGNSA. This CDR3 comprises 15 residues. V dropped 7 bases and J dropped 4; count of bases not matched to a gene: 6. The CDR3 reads CASTIRTGGTGELFF. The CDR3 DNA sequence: TGTGCCAGCACCATCCGGACAGGGGGCACCGGGGAGCTGTTTTTT.